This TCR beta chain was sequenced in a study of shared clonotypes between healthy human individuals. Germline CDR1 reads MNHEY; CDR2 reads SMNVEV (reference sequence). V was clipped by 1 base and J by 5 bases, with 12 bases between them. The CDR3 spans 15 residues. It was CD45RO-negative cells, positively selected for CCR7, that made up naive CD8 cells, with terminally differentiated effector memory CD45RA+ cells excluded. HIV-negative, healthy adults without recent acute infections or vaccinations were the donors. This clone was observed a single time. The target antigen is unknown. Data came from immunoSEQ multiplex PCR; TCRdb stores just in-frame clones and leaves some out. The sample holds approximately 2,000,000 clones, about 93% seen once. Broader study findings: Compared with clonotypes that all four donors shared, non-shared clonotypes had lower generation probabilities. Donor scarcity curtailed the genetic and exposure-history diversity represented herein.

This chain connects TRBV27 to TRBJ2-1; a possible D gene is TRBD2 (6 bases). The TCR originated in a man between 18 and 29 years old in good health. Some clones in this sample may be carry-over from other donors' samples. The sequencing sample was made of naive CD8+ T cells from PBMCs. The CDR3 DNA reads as TGTGCCAGCAGTTTATACGGGAGAGACCACAATGAGCAGTTCTTC. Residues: CASSLYGRDHNEQFF.